Reported below is one T cell receptor beta chain. Its antigen is not known. The data derive from a study of T cells in Graves' hyperthyroidism and ophthalmopathy. TCR beta CDR3 regions were amplified from RNA transcripts. First-round RT-PCR of the TCR CDR3 relied on the HTBI primer set. TCRdb fed the multiplex PCR reads into MiXCR, producing one record per CDR3 protein. In the table there are about 640,000 distinct CDR3 sequences, just under 45% of which are singletons. Overall study results and limits: Most thyroid clonotypes with frequency above 0.001 were detected in blood.

Germline V gene data show CDR1 as KGHDR and CDR2 as SFDVKD. The V segment lost 5 bases and the J segment 6 bases; nucleotides outside the gene matches: 5. The CDR3 runs to 14 residues. The V gene is TRBV24-1, the J gene TRBJ1-5; 8 positions match TRBD1. The TCR originated in an adult man with Graves' disease, either hyperthyroidism or ophthalmopathy (not recorded which). The sample consisted of peripheral blood or thyroid tissue (not recorded which). CDR3 nucleotide sequence: TGTGCCACCAGTGGAACGACAGGGGCTCAGCCCCAGCATTTT. Translating it yields CATSGTTGAQPQHF.